These 3 T cell receptor beta chains were all obtained from the same sample, sequenced in a study of Graves' ophthalmopathy and Graves' hyperthyroidism. TCR beta CDR3 amplification used RNA transcripts. The authors performed first-round RT-PCR with HTBI primers and then a second-round multiplex PCR. TCRdb independently ran MiXCR on the multiplex PCR reads; one entry per CDR3 protein. This table holds about 210,000 distinct CDR3 sequences, 25% to 35% found once. Sequencing was performed on peripheral blood. The receptor set was obtained from a man aged 45-65 years with Graves' ophthalmopathy.

This clonotype was found a few times. The chain carries TRBV6-2 or TRBV6-3 and TRBJ2-7; 8 bases align to TRBD1. The CDR3 consists of 12 residues. Germline V gene sequence: CDR1 MNHEY, CDR2 SVGEGT. Trimming took 9 bases from V and 2 from J; bases not matched to a gene: 3. DNA for the CDR3: TGTGCCAGTCGACAGGGGCCCTACGAGCAGTACTTC. Residues: CASRQGPYEQYF.

This clonotype was seen ten or more times. The chain combines TRBV7-9 with TRBJ2-7, with a tentative D call TRBD1 (5 bases). The CDR3 is made up of 15 amino acids. Trimming cost V 5 bases and J 4 bases, with 18 bases left between them. The V gene's germline CDR1 is SEHNR and CDR2 FQNEAQ (reference sequence). CDR3: CASSDIRTPKYEQYF. The CDR3 region has the DNA TGTGCCAGCAGCGATATAAGGACACCCAAATACGAGCAGTACTTC.

This clonotype was recorded many times. This rearrangement joins TRBV29-1 to TRBJ2-5; TRBD2 matches at 8 bases. The CDR3 length is 15 residues. Germline V lookup: CDR1 SQVTM, CDR2 ANQGSEA. Trimming took 3 bases from V and 5 from J; bases not matched to a gene: 11. The DNA for the CDR3 is TGCAGCGTTGACCAGCGGGAGACGGGGGGGGAGACCCAGTACTTC. Protein sequence: CSVDQRETGGETQYF.